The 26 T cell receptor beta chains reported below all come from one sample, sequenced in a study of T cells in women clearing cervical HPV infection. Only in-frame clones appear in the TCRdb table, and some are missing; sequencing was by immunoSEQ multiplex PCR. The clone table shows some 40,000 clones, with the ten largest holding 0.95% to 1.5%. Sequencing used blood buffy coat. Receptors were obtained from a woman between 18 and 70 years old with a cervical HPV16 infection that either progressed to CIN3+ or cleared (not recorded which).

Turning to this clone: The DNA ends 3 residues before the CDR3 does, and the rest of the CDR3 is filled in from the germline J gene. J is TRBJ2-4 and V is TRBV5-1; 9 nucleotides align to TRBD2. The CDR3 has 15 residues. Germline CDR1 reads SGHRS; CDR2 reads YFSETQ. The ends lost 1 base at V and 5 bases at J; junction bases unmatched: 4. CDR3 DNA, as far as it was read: TGCGCCAGCAGCTTGCCTTGGACTAGCGAAAACATT. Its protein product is CASSLPWTSENI. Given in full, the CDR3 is CASSLPWTSENIQYF.

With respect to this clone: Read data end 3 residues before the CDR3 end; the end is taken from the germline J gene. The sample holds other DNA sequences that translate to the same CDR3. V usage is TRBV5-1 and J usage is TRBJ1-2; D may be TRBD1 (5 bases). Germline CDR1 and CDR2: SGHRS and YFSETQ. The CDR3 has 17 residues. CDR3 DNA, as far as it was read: TGCGCCAGCAGCTTACCGGGTTTCCGGGGGACTAGGGAGGGC. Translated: CASSLPGFRGTREG. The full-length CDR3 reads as CASSLPGFRGTREGYTF.

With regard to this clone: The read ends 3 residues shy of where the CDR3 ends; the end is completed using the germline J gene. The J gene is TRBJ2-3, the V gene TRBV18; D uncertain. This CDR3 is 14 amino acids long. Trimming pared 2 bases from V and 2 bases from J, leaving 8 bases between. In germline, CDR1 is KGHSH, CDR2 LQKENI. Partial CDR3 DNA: TGTGCCAGCTCACCAGTCGGTTACACAGATACG. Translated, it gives CASSPVGYTDT. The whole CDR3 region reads CASSPVGYTDTQYF. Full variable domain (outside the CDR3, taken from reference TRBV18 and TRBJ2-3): NAGVMQNPRHLVRRRGQEARLRCSPMKGHSHVYWYRQLPEEGLKFMVYLQKENIIDESGMPKERFSAEFPKEGPSILRIQQVVRGDSAAYFCASSPVGYTDTQYFGPGTRLTVL.

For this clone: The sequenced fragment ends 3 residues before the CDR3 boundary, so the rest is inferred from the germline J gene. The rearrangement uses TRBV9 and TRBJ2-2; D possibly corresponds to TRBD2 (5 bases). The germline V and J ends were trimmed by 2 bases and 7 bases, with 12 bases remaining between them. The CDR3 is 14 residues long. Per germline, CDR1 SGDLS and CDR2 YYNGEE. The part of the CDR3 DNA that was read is TGTGCCAGCAGCGTTAAGGTCGGGGACGGGGAG. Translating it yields CASSVKVGDGE. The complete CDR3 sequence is CASSVKVGDGELFF. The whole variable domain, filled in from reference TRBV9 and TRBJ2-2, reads DSGVTQTPKHLITATGQRVTLRCSPRSGDLSVYWYQQSLDQGLQFLIQYYNGEERAKGNILERFSAQQFPDLHSELNLSSLELGDSALYFCASSVKVGDGELFFGEGSRLTVL.

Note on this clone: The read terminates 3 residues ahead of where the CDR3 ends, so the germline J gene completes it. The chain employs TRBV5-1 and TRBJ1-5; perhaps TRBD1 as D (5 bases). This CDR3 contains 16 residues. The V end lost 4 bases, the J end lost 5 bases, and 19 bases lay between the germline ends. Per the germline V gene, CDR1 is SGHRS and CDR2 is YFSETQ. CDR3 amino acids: CASSPSEGPPHQPQHF. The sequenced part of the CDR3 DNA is TGCGCCAGCAGCCCCTCCGAGGGGCCCCCCCATCAGCCC.

CDR3: CATSESGRLYNEQFF. The part of the CDR3 DNA that was read is TGTGCCACCAGTGAGAGCGGGAGGCTCTACAATGAG. V gene TRBV24-1 combines with J gene TRBJ2-1; 9 bases align to TRBD2. The read ends 3 residues shy of where the CDR3 ends; the end is completed using the germline J gene. CDR1 KGHDR and CDR2 SFDVKD come from the germline V gene. The CDR3 consists of 15 residues. Trimming at V came to 4 bases and at J to 3 bases, leaving 3 bases not matched to a gene.

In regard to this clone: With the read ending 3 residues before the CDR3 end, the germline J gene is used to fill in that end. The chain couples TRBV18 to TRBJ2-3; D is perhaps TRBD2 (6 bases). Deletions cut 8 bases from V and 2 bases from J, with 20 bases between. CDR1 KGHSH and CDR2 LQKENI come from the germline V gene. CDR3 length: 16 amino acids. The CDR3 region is CASAHYSGGPTDTQYF. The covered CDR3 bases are TGTGCCAGCGCCCATTATAGCGGAGGGCCCACAGATACG.

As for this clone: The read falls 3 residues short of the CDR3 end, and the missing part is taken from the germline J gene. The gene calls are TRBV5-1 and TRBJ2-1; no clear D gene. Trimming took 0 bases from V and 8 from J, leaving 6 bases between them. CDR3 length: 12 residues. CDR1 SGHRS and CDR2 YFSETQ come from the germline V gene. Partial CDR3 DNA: TGCGCCAGCAGCTTGGAGGCCTATGAG. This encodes CASSLEAYE. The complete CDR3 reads CASSLEAYEQFF.

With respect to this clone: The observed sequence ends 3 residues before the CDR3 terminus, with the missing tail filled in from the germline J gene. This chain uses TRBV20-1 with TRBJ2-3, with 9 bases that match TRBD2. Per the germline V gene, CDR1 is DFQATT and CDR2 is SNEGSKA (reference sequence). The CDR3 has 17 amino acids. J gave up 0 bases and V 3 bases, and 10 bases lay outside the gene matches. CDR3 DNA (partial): TGCAGTGCTAGGCTACTAGCGGGTGACACTAGCACAGATACG. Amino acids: CSARLLAGDTSTDT. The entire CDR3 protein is CSARLLAGDTSTDTQYF.

CDR3 sequence reads: CASSLPRGYEQYF. CDR3 DNA, as far as it was read: TGTGCCAGCAGTTTGCCCAGGGGGTACGAG. The chain combines TRBV28 with TRBJ2-7, with 7 bases aligning to TRBD1. The sequence runs out 3 residues before the end of the CDR3; the remainder is reconstructed from the germline J gene. Germline CDR1 is MDHEN and CDR2 is SYDVKM. V shed 3 bases and J 4 bases; nucleotides not matched to a gene: 3. This CDR3 comprises 13 residues.

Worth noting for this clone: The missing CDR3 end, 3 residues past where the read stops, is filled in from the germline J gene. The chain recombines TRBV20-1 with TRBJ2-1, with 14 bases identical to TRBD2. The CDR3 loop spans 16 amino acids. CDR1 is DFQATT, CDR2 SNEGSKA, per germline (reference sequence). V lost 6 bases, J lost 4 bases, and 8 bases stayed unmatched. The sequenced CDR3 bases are TGCAGTGCCTCCGCGACTAGCGGGAGGGGTTACAATGAG. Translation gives CSASATSGRGYNE. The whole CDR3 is CSASATSGRGYNEQFF.

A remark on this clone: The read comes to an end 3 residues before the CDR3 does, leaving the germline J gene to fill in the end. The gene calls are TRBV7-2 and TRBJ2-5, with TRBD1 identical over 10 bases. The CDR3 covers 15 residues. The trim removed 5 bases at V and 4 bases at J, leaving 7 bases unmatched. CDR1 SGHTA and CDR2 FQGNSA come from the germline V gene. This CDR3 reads CASSVGTGEGETQYF. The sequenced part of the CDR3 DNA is TGTGCCAGCAGCGTTGGGACAGGGGAGGGAGAGACC.

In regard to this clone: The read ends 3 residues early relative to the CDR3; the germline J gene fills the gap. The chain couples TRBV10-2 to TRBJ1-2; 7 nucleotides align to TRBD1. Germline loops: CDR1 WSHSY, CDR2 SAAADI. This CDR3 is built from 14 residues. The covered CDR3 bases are TGCGCCAGCAGTGAGGAGGGGACAGCCTACGAC. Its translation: CASSEEGTAYD. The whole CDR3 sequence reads CASSEEGTAYDYTF.

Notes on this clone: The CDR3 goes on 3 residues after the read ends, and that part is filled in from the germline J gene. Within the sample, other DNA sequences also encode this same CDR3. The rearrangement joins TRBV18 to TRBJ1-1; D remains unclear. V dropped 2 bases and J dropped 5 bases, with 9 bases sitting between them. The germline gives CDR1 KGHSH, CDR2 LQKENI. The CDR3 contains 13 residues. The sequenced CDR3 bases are TGTGCCAGCTCACCAGGCGGGAGGACTGAA. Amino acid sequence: CASSPGGRTE. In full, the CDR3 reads CASSPGGRTEAFF. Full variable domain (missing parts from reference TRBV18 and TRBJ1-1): NAGVMQNPRHLVRRRGQEARLRCSPMKGHSHVYWYRQLPEEGLKFMVYLQKENIIDESGMPKERFSAEFPKEGPSILRIQQVVRGDSAAYFCASSPGGRTEAFFGQGTRLTVV.

Partial CDR3 DNA: TGTGCCAGCAGCTTATTAGCGGGGGCCTACAATGAC. Protein product: CASSLLAGAYND. The complete CDR3 protein is CASSLLAGAYNDYTF. V is TRBV7-6 and J is TRBJ1-2, with D possibly TRBD1 on 6 matching bases. The read halts 3 residues ahead of the CDR3 end, with the missing end drawn from the germline J gene. Germline V gene data show CDR1 as SGHVS and CDR2 as FNYEAQ. This CDR3 comprises 15 residues.

The part of the CDR3 DNA that was read is TGTGCCAGCAGTCTGAACAGACCCTATGGC. It specifies CASSLNRPYG. In full, the CDR3 reads CASSLNRPYGYTF. The chain recombines TRBV7-7 with TRBJ1-2; D not certain. The CDR3 end lies 3 residues beyond the end of the read and is filled in from the germline J gene. CDR3 length: 13 amino acids. Trimming took 6 bases from V and 4 from J, leaving 12 bases between them. Germline V lookup: CDR1 SSHAT, CDR2 FNYEAQ (reference sequence).

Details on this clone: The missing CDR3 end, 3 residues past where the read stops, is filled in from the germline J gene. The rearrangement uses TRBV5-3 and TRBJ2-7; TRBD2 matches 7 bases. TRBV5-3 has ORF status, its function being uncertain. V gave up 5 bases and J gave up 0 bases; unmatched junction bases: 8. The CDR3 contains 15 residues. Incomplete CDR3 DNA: TGTGCCAGAAGGGGTTTAGCGGGCGGCTCCTACGAG. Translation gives CARRGLAGGSYE. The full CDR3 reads CARRGLAGGSYEQYF.

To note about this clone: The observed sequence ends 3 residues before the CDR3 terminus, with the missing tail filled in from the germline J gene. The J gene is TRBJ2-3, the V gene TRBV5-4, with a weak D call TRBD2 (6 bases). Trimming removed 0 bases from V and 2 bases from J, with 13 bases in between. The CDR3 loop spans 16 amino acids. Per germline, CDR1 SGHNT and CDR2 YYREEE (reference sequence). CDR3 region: CASSLDPLALTDTQYF. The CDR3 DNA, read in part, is TGTGCCAGCAGCTTGGACCCACTAGCCCTCACAGATACG.

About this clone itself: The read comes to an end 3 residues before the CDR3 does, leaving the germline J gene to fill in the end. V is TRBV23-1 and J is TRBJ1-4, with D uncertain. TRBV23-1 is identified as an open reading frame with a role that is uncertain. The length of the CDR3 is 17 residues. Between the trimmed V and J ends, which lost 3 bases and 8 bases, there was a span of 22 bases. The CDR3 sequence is CASSHHPLFRFKEKLFF. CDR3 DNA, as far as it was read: TGCGCCAGCAGTCATCATCCGTTGTTCAGGTTTAAGGAAAAA.

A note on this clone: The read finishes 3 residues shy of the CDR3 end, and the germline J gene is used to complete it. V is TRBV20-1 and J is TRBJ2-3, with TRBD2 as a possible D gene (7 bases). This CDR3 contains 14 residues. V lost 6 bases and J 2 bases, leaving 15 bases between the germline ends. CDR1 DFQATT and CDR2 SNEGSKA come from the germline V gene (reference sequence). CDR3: CSATGAGLTDTQYF. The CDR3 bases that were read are TGCAGTGCGACAGGAGCGGGGCTCACAGATACG.

The sequenced CDR3 bases are TGCAGTGCCCCCCCGGCGGGAGAGTATAATTCACCC. It yields the protein CSAPPAGEYNSP. The entire CDR3 is CSAPPAGEYNSPLHF. The rearrangement links TRBV20-1 to TRBJ1-6, with no clear D. Read coverage stops 3 residues before the CDR3 terminus; the germline J gene supplies the remainder. The CDR3 sequence is 15 residues long. CDR1 and CDR2 (germline): DFQATT, SNEGSKA (reference sequence). V shed 6 bases and J shed 4 bases, with 16 bases lying between them.

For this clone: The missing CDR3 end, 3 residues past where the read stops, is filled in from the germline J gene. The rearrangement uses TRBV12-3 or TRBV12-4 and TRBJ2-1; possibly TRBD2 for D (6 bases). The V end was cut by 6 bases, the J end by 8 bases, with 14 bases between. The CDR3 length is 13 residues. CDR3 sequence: CASRSTSVDEQFF. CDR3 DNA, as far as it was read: TGTGCCAGCAGGTCGACTAGTGTGGATGAG.

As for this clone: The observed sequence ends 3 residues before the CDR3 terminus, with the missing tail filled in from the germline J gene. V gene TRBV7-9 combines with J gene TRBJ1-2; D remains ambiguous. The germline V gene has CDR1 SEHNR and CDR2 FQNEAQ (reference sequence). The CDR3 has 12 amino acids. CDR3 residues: CASSLSGYDYTF. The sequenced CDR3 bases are TGTGCCAGCAGCTTATCGGGGTACGAC.

This CDR3 is CSASSGTSGRAGDEQFF. The DNA read from the CDR3 is TGCAGTGCTAGCTCCGGGACTAGCGGGAGGGCCGGAGATGAG. The chain is built from TRBV20-1 and TRBJ2-1, with 16 bases identical to TRBD2. The CDR3 end lies 3 residues beyond the end of the read and is filled in from the germline J gene. The CDR3 extends over 17 amino acids. The germline V gene encodes CDR1 DFQATT and CDR2 SNEGSKA (reference sequence). The ends lost 3 bases at V and 8 bases at J; junction bases unmatched: 10.

The part of the CDR3 DNA that was read is TGTGCCAGTAGTAAGCAGGGGGCTAAGGGATACGAG. Amino acid sequence: CASSKQGAKGYE. From start to end, the CDR3 is CASSKQGAKGYEQYF. This sequence joins TRBV19 and TRBJ2-7; TRBD1 aligns across 8 bases. The read terminates 3 residues before the CDR3 end, so the remaining end is supplied by the germline J gene. J lost 4 bases, V lost 4 bases, and 9 bases had no gene match. The germline gives CDR1 LNHDA, CDR2 SQIVND (reference sequence). CDR3 length equals 15 residues.

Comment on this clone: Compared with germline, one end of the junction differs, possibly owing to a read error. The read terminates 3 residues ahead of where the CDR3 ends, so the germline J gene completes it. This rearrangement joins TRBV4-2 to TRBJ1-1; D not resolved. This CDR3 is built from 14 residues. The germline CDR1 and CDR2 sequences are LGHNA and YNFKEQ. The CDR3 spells CASSQDSRVGEAFF. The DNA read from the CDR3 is TGCGCCAGCAGCCAAGACTCGAGGGTGGGTGAA.